Presented here are 5 T cell receptor beta chains from one specimen sequenced in a study of blood T cell repertoires in COVID-19. Sequencing was performed with immunoSEQ multiplex PCR; in TCRdb, only in-frame clones are kept and a portion is missing. There are about 200,000 clones in the sample; 80% to 90% occur only once, and about 4.1% lies in the top ten. Specimen: PBMCs or T cells enriched from blood (not recorded which). The receptors originated from a woman aged 40 to 50 with acute COVID-19.

This sequence joins TRBV10-2 and TRBJ1-5; 8 bases are a match to TRBD1. V was pared by 6 bases and J by 2 bases, with 6 bases of the junction left unmatched. The CDR3 length is 15 residues. CDR1 WSHSY and CDR2 SAAADI come from the germline V gene. The CDR3 spells CASSPDRAGNQPQHF. CDR3 DNA sequence: TGCGCCAGCAGCCCGGACAGGGCGGGCAATCAGCCCCAGCATTTT.

This clone was observed a single time. CDR3 loop: CASSRVQGPGAGELFF. The CDR3 DNA sequence: TGCGCCAGCAGTCGCGTACAGGGGCCCGGCGCCGGGGAGCTGTTTTTT. The chain carries TRBV23-1 and TRBJ2-2, with 7 nucleotides matching TRBD1. TRBV23-1 is assigned to the ORF class and has an uncertain function. V was pared by 4 bases and J by 6 bases, with 11 bases of the junction left unmatched. This CDR3 is 16 amino acids long.

The chain couples TRBV28 to TRBJ2-7; 12 bases are shared with TRBD1. Germline CDR1 is MDHEN and CDR2 is SYDVKM. The CDR3 totals 12 residues. The V segment lost 11 bases and the J segment 5 bases; nucleotides outside the gene matches: 4. This CDR3 is CAGGTGGNEQYF. CDR3 sequence (DNA): TGTGCCGGAGGGACAGGGGGCAACGAGCAGTACTTC.

The chain has TRBV10-3 and TRBJ2-2, with 8 nucleotides matching TRBD1. Trimming removed 2 bases from V and 4 bases from J; junction bases left unmatched: 12. Per the germline V gene, CDR1 is ENHRY and CDR2 is SYGVKD. This CDR3 comprises 18 residues. This chain's CDR3 is CAISEAFDRGRGTGELFF. The CDR3 coding sequence is TGTGCCATCAGTGAGGCATTCGACAGGGGCCGAGGCACCGGGGAGCTGTTTTTT.

The chain has TRBV6-2 or TRBV6-3 and TRBJ2-7; 7 nucleotides line up with TRBD1. The CDR3 consists of 14 residues. The germline CDR1 and CDR2 sequences are MNHEY and SVGEGT. V lost 8 bases and J lost 0; bases outside the gene matches: 7. The CDR3 DNA follows: TGTGCCAGCCGCCGAGGGGGCAGCTCCTACGAGCAGTACTTC. It encodes CASRRGGSSYEQYF.